A single sample is the source of the 14 T cell receptor beta chains below, sequenced in a study of cytomegalovirus exposure and HLA in healthy donors. PCR was performed using 60 Vbeta and 13 Jbeta primers. Sequenced by immunoSEQ multiplex PCR; TCRdb stores in-frame clones only, minus some. Here the sample spans 90,000 to 100,000 clones, about 72% being singletons. Sample: PBMCs. Source of these receptors: a woman aged 55-70 years in good health and CMV-seropositive.

The chain links TRBV2 to TRBJ1-4; 9 bases match TRBD1. CDR1 and CDR2 from the germline V gene are SNHLY and FYNNEI. This CDR3 contains 16 residues. V trimming: 4 bases; J trimming: 8 bases; junction bases outside the gene matches: 11. In nucleotides, the CDR3 is TGTGCCAGCAGTGGCCGGACACAGGGGGCAGGAGAAAAACTGTTTTTT. It yields the protein CASSGRTQGAGEKLFF.

The rearrangement joins TRBV19 to TRBJ2-7, with 9 bases that match TRBD1. The CDR3 extends over 16 amino acids. J gave up 3 bases and V 5 bases, and 11 bases lay outside the gene matches. Germline CDR1 and CDR2: LNHDA and SQIVND (reference sequence). This CDR3 is CASSARGGTGFYEQYF. CDR3 bases: TGTGCCAGTAGTGCAAGAGGGGGGACAGGGTTCTACGAGCAGTACTTC. Filled out from reference TRBV19 and TRBJ2-7, the complete variable domain reads DGGITQSPKYLFRKEGQNVTLSCEQNLNHDAMYWYRQDPGQGLRLIYYSQIVNDFQKGDIAEGYSVSREKKESFPLTVTSAQKNPTAFYLCASSARGGTGFYEQYFGPGTRLTVT.

This clone was seen only a few times. CDR3 DNA sequence: TGTGCCAGCAGTGAAGGGCTCAGCTACACCTTC. This encodes CASSEGLSYTF. The chain combines TRBV2 with TRBJ1-2; no reliable D call. V shed 1 base and J shed 9 bases, with 6 bases lying between them. There are 11 residues in the CDR3. Germline values: CDR1 SNHLY, CDR2 FYNNEI.

The rearrangement uses TRBV9 and TRBJ2-2; TRBD1 aligns across 8 bases. Germline V gene sequence: CDR1 SGDLS, CDR2 YYNGEE. J gave up 1 base and V 4 bases, and 6 bases lay outside the gene matches. The CDR3 covers 16 residues. The CDR3 bases are TGTGCCAGCAGCCTCCTAGACAGGGGGAACACCGGGGAGCTGTTTTTT. This encodes CASSLLDRGNTGELFF.

V is TRBV10-1 and J is TRBJ2-2; D gene uncertain. The CDR3 is 12 amino acids. V lost 6 bases and J lost 3, with 5 bases in between. The V gene's germline CDR1 is WNHNN and CDR2 SYGVQD (reference sequence). CDR3 loop: CASRADTGELFF. The CDR3 DNA reads as TGCGCCAGCAGGGCCGACACCGGGGAGCTGTTTTTT.

The chain couples TRBV15 to TRBJ2-7, with D perhaps TRBD1 (6 bases). The germline gives CDR1 LNHNV, CDR2 YYDKDF (reference sequence). The CDR3 is 15 residues long. Trimming stripped 6 bases from V and 4 bases from J, with 19 bases between. The CDR3 here is CATSGTSAFLYEQYF. The CDR3 DNA is TGTGCCACCAGTGGGACATCCGCTTTTCTTTACGAGCAGTACTTC. Combining the CDR3 with reference TRBV15 and TRBJ2-7 gives the whole variable domain DAMVIQNPRYQVTQFGKPVTLSCSQTLNHNVMYWYQQKSSQAPKLLFHYYDKDFNNEADTPDNFQSRRPNTSFCFLDIRSPGLGDTAMYLCATSGTSAFLYEQYFGPGTRLTVT.

V is TRBV27 and J is TRBJ2-7, with no clear D. The CDR3 is made up of 12 amino acids. Germline CDR1 MNHEY, CDR2 SMNVEV (reference sequence). V was clipped by 8 bases and J by 5 bases, with 13 bases between them. For the CDR3, the DNA is TGTGCCAGCGCAAATTCGAGGCACGAGCAGTACTTC. The encoded protein is CASANSRHEQYF.

This chain connects TRBV18 to TRBJ2-3, with 8 bases lining up with TRBD1. The CDR3 covers 14 residues. Trimming cost V 3 bases and J 5 bases; bases outside gene matches: 4. From germline, CDR1 is KGHSH and CDR2 LQKENI. For the CDR3, the DNA is TGTGCCAGCTCACCGACAGGGGTTAAAGATACGCAGTATTTT. Protein product: CASSPTGVKDTQYF.

The CDR3 protein is CASSLITGDPGRETQYF. CDR3 DNA: TGTGCCAGCAGCCTCATAACGGGGGACCCGGGGCGTGAGACCCAGTACTTC. This sequence joins TRBV7-9 and TRBJ2-5; TRBD2 is a possible D gene (6 bases). CDR3 length equals 17 residues. Trimming took off 5 bases at V and 5 bases at J, with 24 bases between the two ends. Germline CDR1 is SEHNR and CDR2 is FQNEAQ (reference sequence).

This clone appeared a few times. The rearrangement joins TRBV5-1 to TRBJ1-1, with a possible D match to TRBD1 (6 bases). The CDR3 runs 17 residues. Germline CDR1 SGHRS, CDR2 YFSETQ. V lost 3 bases and J lost 3, with 21 bases in between. The CDR3 DNA is TGCGCCAGCAGCTCCAACAGGGAATTTGGTGGAGACACTGAAGCTTTCTTT. Its translation: CASSSNREFGGDTEAFF.

This chain uses TRBV4-2 with TRBJ1-1; TRBD1 is a possible D gene (6 bases). This CDR3 is built from 19 residues. Trimming shortened V by 0 bases and J by 8 bases, and 28 bases separated the two germline ends. The germline V gene encodes CDR1 LGHNA and CDR2 YNFKEQ. The CDR3 loop is CASSQDLDSLGLGGLEAFF. DNA of the CDR3: TGTGCCAGCAGCCAAGATTTGGACAGCTTGGGGCTTGGGGGCTTGGAAGCTTTCTTT.

The sample holds one count of this clone. The rearrangement uses TRBV4-1 and TRBJ2-1; D perhaps matches TRBD1 (5 bases). The germline V gene has CDR1 MGHRA and CDR2 YSYEKL. CDR3 size: 17 residues. Trimming shortened V by 4 bases and J by 4 bases, and 20 bases separated the two germline ends. The chain's CDR3 is CASSPSTQVIGYNEQFF. DNA for the CDR3: TGCGCCAGCAGCCCGTCCACACAGGTTATAGGGTACAATGAGCAGTTCTTC.

Only one count was recorded for this clone. Other DNA sequences in the same sample also yield this CDR3. The chain couples TRBV7-3 to TRBJ2-5; TRBD2 agrees at 10 bases. There are 17 residues in the CDR3. V was clipped by 3 bases and J by 3 bases; unmatched bases: 10. Germline CDR1 and CDR2: SGHTA and FQGTGA. CDR3 protein: CASSFPVSGRPEETQYF. CDR3 sequence (DNA): TGTGCCAGCAGCTTCCCCGTTAGCGGGAGGCCCGAAGAGACCCAGTACTTC.

The chain employs TRBV28 and TRBJ2-7, with 9 bases identical to TRBD2. The CDR3 is 17 residues long. Germline V gene sequence: CDR1 MDHEN, CDR2 SYDVKM. V was pared by 4 bases and J by 2 bases, with 12 bases of the junction left unmatched. This chain's CDR3 is CASSSGVAGEGAYEQYF. In nucleotides, the CDR3 is TGTGCCAGCAGTTCCGGGGTAGCGGGAGAGGGGGCCTACGAGCAGTACTTC.